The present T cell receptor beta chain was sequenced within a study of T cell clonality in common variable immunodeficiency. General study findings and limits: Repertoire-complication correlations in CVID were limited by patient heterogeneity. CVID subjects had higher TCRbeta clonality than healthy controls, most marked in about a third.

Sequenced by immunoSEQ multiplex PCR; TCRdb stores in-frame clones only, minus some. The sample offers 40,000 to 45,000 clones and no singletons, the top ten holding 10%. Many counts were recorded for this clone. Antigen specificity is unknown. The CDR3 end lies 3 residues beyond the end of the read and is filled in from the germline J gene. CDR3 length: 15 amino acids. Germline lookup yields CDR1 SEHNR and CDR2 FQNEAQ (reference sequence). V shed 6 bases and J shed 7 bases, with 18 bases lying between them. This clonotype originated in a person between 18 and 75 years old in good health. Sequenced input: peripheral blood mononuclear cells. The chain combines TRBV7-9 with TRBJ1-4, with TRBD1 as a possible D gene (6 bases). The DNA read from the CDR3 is TGTGCCAGCAGGCTCGGGGGGGCCGGCAGTGAAAAA. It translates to CASRLGGAGSEK. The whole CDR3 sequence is CASRLGGAGSEKLFF.